These T cell receptor beta chains were read from a single sample in a study of blood T cell repertoires in COVID-19. Only in-frame clones appear in the TCRdb table, and some are missing; sequencing was by immunoSEQ multiplex PCR. The table includes tens of thousands of clones, more than 75% detected once. Sequenced sample: peripheral blood. The receptors derive from a man between 70 and 80 years old with acute or convalescent COVID-19. Each CDR3 is given with its conserved first and last residue. The D gene is left open where the match is weak. Clone size is shown for a subset of rows, as once, few, many or a class of expanded clone.

v_gene: TRBV19
d_gene: NA
abundance: NA
j_gene: TRBJ2-1
CDR3nt: TGTGCCAGTAGTATCCCAGGGGCATTAATCAATGAGCAGTTCTTC
CDR3aa: CASSIPGALINEQFF

v_gene: TRBV15
d_gene: NA
abundance: large
j_gene: TRBJ2-5
CDR3nt: TGTGCCACCAGCAACATGTGGGCCGGTGAGACCCAGTACTTC
CDR3aa: CATSNMWAGETQYF

v_gene: TRBV19
d_gene: TRBD1
abundance: NA
j_gene: TRBJ2-1
CDR3nt: TGTGCCAGTAACCTTATGGGACAGGGGAATCATAATGAGCAGTTCTTC
CDR3aa: CASNLMGQGNHNEQFF

v_gene: TRBV6-5
d_gene: NA
abundance: NA
j_gene: TRBJ1-3
CDR3nt: TGTGCCAGCCGGAGCTCTGGAAACACCATATATTTT
CDR3aa: CASRSSGNTIYF

v_gene: TRBV11-2
d_gene: TRBD1
abundance: NA
j_gene: TRBJ1-3
CDR3nt: TGTGCCAGCAGCTTGCCAGGGGGCATTGGAAACACCATATATTTT
CDR3aa: CASSLPGGIGNTIYF

v_gene: TRBV27
d_gene: NA
abundance: NA
j_gene: TRBJ1-2
CDR3nt: TGTGCCAGCAGTTCGAACTTCCGGGGAGTTTATGGCTACACCTTC
CDR3aa: CASSSNFRGVYGYTF

v_gene: TRBV2
d_gene: TRBD1
abundance: NA
j_gene: TRBJ2-2
CDR3nt: TGTGCCAGCAGGGATGGGGGACAGGGTAACACCGGGGAGCTGTTTTTT
CDR3aa: CASRDGGQGNTGELFF

v_gene: TRBV5-1
d_gene: TRBD1
abundance: few
j_gene: TRBJ1-6
CDR3nt: TGCGCCAGCAGCCCCGGGACAGGGAATTCACCCCTCCACTTT
CDR3aa: CASSPGTGNSPLHF

v_gene: TRBV19
d_gene: NA
abundance: NA
j_gene: TRBJ1-2
CDR3nt: TGTGCCAGTACGGGGCAGGGGCACGGCTATGGCTACACCTTC
CDR3aa: CASTGQGHGYGYTF

v_gene: TRBV6-5
d_gene: TRBD1
abundance: NA
j_gene: TRBJ1-2
CDR3nt: TGTGCCAGCAGTTACGTGGACAGGGTCGGGGGCTACACCTTC
CDR3aa: CASSYVDRVGGYTF

v_gene: TRBV28
d_gene: TRBD1
abundance: NA
j_gene: TRBJ1-1
CDR3nt: TGTGCCAGCAGATCCAGGGGGCGCGGTGAAGCTTTCTTT
CDR3aa: CASRSRGRGEAFF

v_gene: TRBV7-9
d_gene: NA
abundance: many
j_gene: TRBJ2-2
CDR3nt: TGTGCCAGCAGCTCGCCGGGGGGCGAGGACACCGGGGAGCTGTTTTTT
CDR3aa: CASSSPGGEDTGELFF

v_gene: TRBV29-1
d_gene: NA
abundance: NA
j_gene: TRBJ2-2
CDR3nt: TGCAGCGTTTTAACCGGGGAGCTGTTTTTT
CDR3aa: CSVLTGELFF

v_gene: TRBV2
d_gene: NA
abundance: once
j_gene: TRBJ2-5
CDR3nt: TGTGCCAGCAGGGTTGGCGGGGCACAAGAGACCCAGTACTTC
CDR3aa: CASRVGGAQETQYF

v_gene: TRBV2
d_gene: NA
abundance: NA
j_gene: TRBJ1-2
CDR3nt: TGTGCCAGCGGGCAGAGCTATGGCTACACCTTC
CDR3aa: CASGQSYGYTF

v_gene: TRBV9
d_gene: TRBD2
abundance: NA
j_gene: TRBJ2-2
CDR3nt: TGTGCCAGCAGCGCGATAGCGGGGGGCAACACCGGGGAGCTGTTTTTT
CDR3aa: CASSAIAGGNTGELFF

v_gene: TRBV29-1
d_gene: TRBD1
abundance: NA
j_gene: TRBJ1-1
CDR3nt: TGCAGCGTTGACAGACAGGGCGTGAACACTGAAGCTTTCTTT
CDR3aa: CSVDRQGVNTEAFF

v_gene: TRBV3-1/TRBV3-2
d_gene: NA
abundance: NA
j_gene: TRBJ1-6
CDR3nt: TGTGCCAGCAGCCAAGGCAGTCGGCTGGGCTCACCCCTCCACTTT
CDR3aa: CASSQGSRLGSPLHF

v_gene: TRBV30
d_gene: NA
abundance: NA
j_gene: TRBJ1-2
CDR3nt: TGTGCCTGGAGTTTCAGTCCCTATGGCTACACCTTC
CDR3aa: CAWSFSPYGYTF

v_gene: TRBV10-2
d_gene: NA
abundance: NA
j_gene: TRBJ2-5
CDR3nt: TGCGCCAGCAGTGAGTATCGGCAGGGCAAAGAGACCCAGTACTTC
CDR3aa: CASSEYRQGKETQYF

v_gene: TRBV6-5
d_gene: TRBD1
abundance: NA
j_gene: TRBJ1-6
CDR3nt: TGTGCCAGCAGTTTCTCCGGGACAGTCAATTCACCCCTCCACTTT
CDR3aa: CASSFSGTVNSPLHF

v_gene: TRBV4-1
d_gene: TRBD1
abundance: NA
j_gene: TRBJ2-3
CDR3nt: TGCGCCAGCAGCCCCGGACAGGGGACAGATACGCAGTATTTT
CDR3aa: CASSPGQGTDTQYF

v_gene: TRBV4-3
d_gene: NA
abundance: NA
j_gene: TRBJ1-6
CDR3nt: TGCGCCAGCAGCCAAGTGGACAGCTCAAATTCACCCCTCCACTTT
CDR3aa: CASSQVDSSNSPLHF

v_gene: TRBV19
d_gene: TRBD1
abundance: NA
j_gene: TRBJ1-2
CDR3nt: TGTGCCAGTAGGAACGACGCGTACGGACAGGGGATTAACTATGGCTACACCTTC
CDR3aa: CASRNDAYGQGINYGYTF

v_gene: TRBV12-5
d_gene: NA
abundance: NA
j_gene: TRBJ2-3
CDR3nt: TGTGCTAGTGGACAAGACTATAACCGGGAGGATACGCAGTATTTT
CDR3aa: CASGQDYNREDTQYF

v_gene: TRBV9
d_gene: NA
abundance: NA
j_gene: TRBJ1-3
CDR3nt: TGTGCCAGCAGCCTTGAGGGGGTAAGGGCTGGAAACACCATATATTTT
CDR3aa: CASSLEGVRAGNTIYF

v_gene: TRBV30
d_gene: NA
abundance: NA
j_gene: TRBJ2-5
CDR3nt: TGTGCCTGGCGGACGGGGGAGGCCCAGTACTTC
CDR3aa: CAWRTGEAQYF